A single sample gave rise to the 28 T cell receptor beta chains below, sequenced in a study of TIL therapy for anti-PD-1-resistant metastatic lung cancer. The sample's time point: pre-treatment sample, taken before nivolumab and TIL therapy. Pleural nodules or supraclavicular lymph nodes made up most of the excised metastases sampled. This was the immunoSEQ v3 assay. Assay used: immunoSEQ multiplex PCR; TCRdb lists only in-frame clones, some missing. The data contain approximately 97,000 clones, approximately 65% of them singletons. This specimen consisted of tumor tissue, obtained at baseline. Source of these receptors: a person aged 25 to 80 with non-small cell lung cancer.

This clone is a singleton in its sample. The chain joins TRBV10-3 to TRBJ2-7; D ambiguous. The CDR3 length is 12 residues. V lost 3 bases and J 3 bases, leaving 6 bases between the germline ends. CDR1 ENHRY and CDR2 SYGVKD come from the germline V gene. The CDR3 is CAISEYDYEQYF. The CDR3 coding sequence is TGTGCCATCAGTGAATATGACTACGAGCAGTACTTC.

Comments on this clone: The junction departs from the called germline gene at one end, perhaps through a read error. The chain combines TRBV18 with TRBJ1-1; D is unresolved. The germline CDR1 and CDR2 sequences are KGHSH and LQKENI. This CDR3 comprises 13 residues. For the CDR3, the DNA is TGCCTCAGCTCAGCAGGAGGAAACACTGAAGCTTTCTTT. It codes for CLSSAGGNTEAFF.

The rearrangement uses TRBV7-2 and TRBJ2-7; D remains ambiguous. Trimming took 5 bases from V and 4 from J, leaving 12 bases between them. The CDR3 runs to 13 residues. The germline V gene encodes CDR1 SGHTA and CDR2 FQGNSA. The CDR3 loop reads CASSPYWAYEQYF. The CDR3 DNA reads TGTGCCAGCAGCCCCTACTGGGCGTACGAGCAGTACTTC.

Here the CDR3 reads CASSARQGADTEAFF. CDR3 nucleotide sequence: TGTGCCAGTAGCGCCCGACAGGGGGCTGACACTGAAGCTTTCTTT. This sequence joins TRBV19 and TRBJ1-1, with 10 bases identical to TRBD1. From germline, CDR1 is LNHDA and CDR2 SQIVND (reference sequence). The CDR3 is 15 residues long. The ends lost 6 bases at V and 3 bases at J; junction bases unmatched: 7.

The V and J genes are TRBV4-1 and TRBJ2-7; 8 bases fit TRBD2. Germline trimming cut 3 bases from V and 3 bases from J; bases unmatched to any gene: 4. The CDR3 sequence is 14 residues long. Germline CDR1 and CDR2: MGHRA and YSYEKL. The chain's CDR3 is CASSQGGGYYEQYF. For the CDR3, the DNA is TGCGCCAGCAGCCAGGGCGGGGGGTACTACGAGCAGTACTTC.

The chain links TRBV7-6 to TRBJ2-1; D gene uncertain. Germline V CDR1 and CDR2: SGHVS, FNYEAQ. The V and J ends lost 1 base and 4 bases respectively, with 8 bases between them. The CDR3 has 14 amino acids. This CDR3 reads CASSLVSGYNEQFF. CDR3 bases: TGTGCCAGCAGCTTAGTTTCGGGTTACAATGAGCAGTTCTTC.

There are a few counts of this clone. The J gene is TRBJ2-5, the V gene TRBV2; 10 bases map to TRBD1. With V trimmed by 2 bases and J by 7 bases, 4 bases remained unmatched. CDR3 length equals 14 residues. Germline loops: CDR1 SNHLY, CDR2 FYNNEI. CDR3 coding DNA: TGTGCCAGCAGTGAAAGGGACAGGGGAGGGACCCAGTACTTC. It encodes CASSERDRGGTQYF.

The chain combines TRBV6-5 with TRBJ2-5, with D possibly TRBD1 on 7 matching bases. Germline CDR1 and CDR2: MNHEY and SVGAGI. The germline V and J ends were trimmed by 8 bases and 2 bases, with 15 bases remaining between them. This CDR3 is 14 amino acids long. The CDR3 sequence: CASSQGGRQETQYF. The CDR3 nucleotides are TGTGCCAGCTCCCAGGGGGGCAGACAAGAGACCCAGTACTTC.

This clone was detected only once. CDR3: CASSTGPGNTIYF. DNA for the CDR3: TGTGCCAGTAGTACAGGACCTGGAAACACCATATATTTT. The chain combines TRBV19 with TRBJ1-3; no clear D gene. This CDR3 region has 13 residues. Trimming stripped 4 bases from V and 2 bases from J, with 6 bases between. Per germline, CDR1 LNHDA and CDR2 SQIVND (reference sequence).

This sequence joins TRBV6-6 and TRBJ1-2; D gene unclear. Looked up from germline, CDR1 is MNHNY and CDR2 is SVGAGI (reference sequence). V was trimmed by 5 bases and J by 4 bases, leaving 17 bases between them. CDR3 length equals 15 residues. CDR3 coding DNA: TGTGCCAGCAGTCATATTGCGGGCACCGTCTATGGCTACACCTTC. Translating it yields CASSHIAGTVYGYTF.

This clone was picked up a small number of times. Other DNA sequences in the sample encode the same CDR3. The J gene is TRBJ1-5, the V gene TRBV12-3 or TRBV12-4, with D uncertain. The V gene lost 6 bases and the J gene lost 0 bases, with 3 bases spanning the gap. The CDR3 runs 12 residues. The CDR3 region is CASSTSNQPQHF. CDR3 nucleotide sequence: TGTGCCAGCAGCACTAGCAATCAGCCCCAGCATTTT.

The CDR3 DNA reads TGTGCCAGCAGTGAAGGGCCTAGCGGGAGGGTGAATGAGCAGTTCTTC. It yields the protein CASSEGPSGRVNEQFF. J is TRBJ2-1 and V is TRBV2, with 12 bases matching TRBD2. Germline V gene data show CDR1 as SNHLY and CDR2 as FYNNEI. V gave up 1 base and J gave up 7 bases; unmatched junction bases: 5. The CDR3 spans 16 residues.

The chain employs TRBV10-3 and TRBJ1-1; no clear D gene. The length of the CDR3 is 14 residues. V was pared by 5 bases and J by 4 bases, with 14 bases between. Germline V gives CDR1 ENHRY, CDR2 SYGVKD. The CDR3 reads CAISFGPGGTEAFF. CDR3 DNA sequence: TGTGCCATCAGTTTTGGACCAGGAGGCACTGAAGCTTTCTTT.

V gene TRBV4-3 combines with J gene TRBJ2-7, with D possibly being TRBD2 (6 bases). Germline-derived CDR1 and CDR2 are LGHNA and YSLEER. V was trimmed by 1 base and J by 2 bases, leaving 12 bases between them. This CDR3 has 15 residues. CDR3 loop: CASSQGPGDTYEQYF. CDR3 coding DNA: TGCGCCAGCAGCCAAGGCCCGGGGGATACCTACGAGCAGTACTTC.

Comment on this clone: The sample has other DNA sequences that encode this CDR3 too. This sequence joins TRBV3-1 (or the pseudogene TRBV3-2) and TRBJ2-2; the D is unclear. CDR3 size: 15 residues. With 4 bases removed from V and 0 bases from J, the gap between germline ends came to 9 bases. Germline CDR1 LGHDT, CDR2 YNNKEL (reference sequence). The CDR3 here is CASSRALPNTGELFF. For the CDR3, the DNA is TGTGCCAGCAGCCGGGCATTACCGAACACCGGGGAGCTGTTTTTT.

The chain combines TRBV2 with TRBJ2-2; 8 bases match TRBD1. The J segment lost 7 bases and the V segment lost 4 bases, leaving 5 bases of the junction unmatched. CDR3 length equals 14 residues. From germline, CDR1 is SNHLY and CDR2 FYNNEI. The CDR3 region has the DNA TGTGCCAGCAGTGTAGGACAGGGATTCGGGGAGCTGTTTTTT. Translating it yields CASSVGQGFGELFF.

This sequence joins TRBV6-1 and TRBJ2-4; the D gene is possibly TRBD1 (5 bases). The V end lost 1 base, the J end lost 4 bases, and 8 bases lay between the germline ends. The CDR3 runs 14 residues. The germline V gene has CDR1 MNHNS and CDR2 SASEGT. This CDR3 reads CASSEVTAKNIQYF. The DNA of the CDR3 is TGTGCCAGCAGTGAAGTGACAGCAAAAAACATTCAGTACTTC.

The chain joins TRBV19 to TRBJ1-4, with D hard to call. V shed 3 bases and J shed 5 bases, with 7 bases lying between them. The CDR3 covers 13 residues. Germline lookup yields CDR1 LNHDA and CDR2 SQIVND (reference sequence). In DNA, the CDR3 is TGTGCCAGTAGTATTGTGGTGAATGAAAAACTGTTTTTT. The encoded protein is CASSIVVNEKLFF.

This chain joins TRBV5-1 and TRBJ2-3; D gene unclear. CDR3 length: 14 amino acids. The V gene's germline CDR1 is SGHRS and CDR2 YFSETQ. V was shortened by 0 bases and J by 2 bases, with 7 bases between the two germline ends. The CDR3 protein is CASSLGGHTDTQYF. The CDR3 bases are TGCGCCAGCAGCTTGGGGGGTCACACAGATACGCAGTATTTT. The full variable domain, in which reference TRBV5-1 and TRBJ2-3 provide the parts outside the CDR3, is KAGVTQTPRYLIKTRGQQVTLSCSPISGHRSVSWYQQTPGQGLQFLFEYFSETQRNKGNFPGRFSGRQFSNSRSEMNVSTLELGDSALYLCASSLGGHTDTQYFGPGTRLTVL.

The J gene is TRBJ2-1, the V gene TRBV10-1; 11 bases line up with TRBD2. The germline V gene has CDR1 WNHNN and CDR2 SYGVQD (reference sequence). The CDR3 runs to 16 residues. J was trimmed by 7 bases and V by 5 bases; bases with no gene match: 10. CDR3 loop: CASSPSGRLGMNEQFF. The CDR3 DNA follows: TGCGCCAGCAGTCCTAGCGGGAGGTTGGGTATGAATGAGCAGTTCTTC.

V is TRBV3-1 (or the pseudogene TRBV3-2) and J is TRBJ1-1; D is perhaps TRBD1 (5 bases). This CDR3 has 14 residues. CDR1 and CDR2 from the germline V gene are LGHDT and YNNKEL (reference sequence). V lost 1 base, J lost 3 bases, and 9 bases lay in between. Here the CDR3 reads CASSQGQGHTEAFF. CDR3 DNA: TGTGCCAGCAGCCAAGGCCAGGGACACACTGAAGCTTTCTTT.

This clone occurred a few times. The chain has TRBV28 and TRBJ2-5; the match to TRBD2 covers 7 bases. CDR3 length equals 13 residues. Trimming removed 5 bases from V and 9 bases from J; junction bases left unmatched: 9. The germline gives CDR1 MDHEN, CDR2 SYDVKM. The chain's CDR3 is CASSARTSFAQYF. The CDR3 DNA sequence: TGTGCCAGCAGTGCACGGACTAGTTTTGCCCAGTACTTC.

This clone has more than one count but fewer than ten. The J gene is TRBJ2-4, the V gene TRBV11-2, with 8 nucleotides matching TRBD2. The germline V gene has CDR1 SGHAT and CDR2 FQNNGV. Trimming at V came to 6 bases and at J to 1 base, leaving 5 bases not matched to a gene. The CDR3 has 15 residues. The CDR3: CASSPAGVAKNIQYF. The CDR3 DNA follows: TGTGCCAGCAGTCCAGCGGGAGTGGCCAAAAACATTCAGTACTTC.

The gene calls are TRBV10-1 and TRBJ1-6; tentative D call: TRBD1 (5 bases). The germline CDR1 and CDR2 sequences are WNHNN and SYGVQD (reference sequence). The CDR3 totals 14 residues. V lost 5 bases and J 5 bases, leaving 10 bases between the germline ends. The CDR3 region has the DNA TGCGCCAGCAGTCAGGGTCGCAATAATTCACCCCTCCACTTT. It codes for CASSQGRNNSPLHF.

This sequence joins TRBV13 and TRBJ1-3; 7 bases are shared with TRBD1. The CDR3 is made up of 15 amino acids. Looked up from germline, CDR1 is PRHDT and CDR2 is FYEKMQ (reference sequence). J gave up 0 bases and V 5 bases, and 4 bases lay outside the gene matches. CDR3 sequence (DNA): TGTGCCAGCAGCATCGGGACAGTCTCTGGAAACACCATATATTTT. Its translation is CASSIGTVSGNTIYF. Filled out from reference TRBV13 and TRBJ1-3, the complete variable domain reads AAGVIQSPRHLIKEKRETATLKCYPIPRHDTVYWYQQGPGQDPQFLISFYEKMQSDKGSIPDRFSAQQFSDYHSELNMSSLELGDSALYFCASSIGTVSGNTIYFGEGSWLTVV.

The V call is TRBV7-8, the J call TRBJ2-7, with D perhaps given as TRBD1 or TRBD2 (5 bases each). V lost 5 bases and J 0 bases, leaving 20 bases between the germline ends. CDR3 length: 17 residues. Germline CDR1 and CDR2: SGHVS and FQNEAQ. CDR3: CASSISPGFGGSYEQYF. The CDR3 DNA is TGTGCCAGCAGCATCTCGCCGGGTTTTGGGGGCTCCTACGAGCAGTACTTC.

This clone turned up a few times. One end of the junction does not line up with germline, which may come from a read error. In nucleotides, the CDR3 is TGTGCTAGCAGCTTAGTGGCGGGAGTTACGGCTGAGCAGTTCTTC. The encoded protein is CASSLVAGVTAEQFF. The chain uses TRBV7-7 and TRBJ2-1, with 7 bases aligning to TRBD2. The CDR3 is made up of 15 amino acids. The V gene's germline CDR1 is SSHAT and CDR2 FNYEAQ (reference sequence). Supplemented by reference TRBV7-7 and TRBJ2-1, the full variable domain reads GAGVSQSPRYKVTKRGQDVTLRCDPISSHATLYWYQQALGQGPEFLTYFNYEAQPDKSGLPSDRFSAERPEGSISTLTIQRTEQRDSAMYRCASSLVAGVTAEQFFGPGTRLTVL.

The CDR3 coding sequence is TGTGCCAGCAGTTACTCGGCAGGGGGCATCTACGAGCAGTACTTC. This encodes CASSYSAGGIYEQYF. The rearrangement uses TRBV6-5 and TRBJ2-7; 8 nucleotides line up with TRBD1. The CDR3 covers 15 residues. Germline CDR1 reads MNHEY; CDR2 reads SVGAGI. V was clipped by 0 bases and J by 3 bases; unmatched bases: 4.